The next 11 T cell receptor beta chains were all read from a single sample in a study of identical twins. TCRdb used MiXCR to reprocess the 5' RACE reads, holding one entry per CDR3 protein. The repertoire holds approximately 230,000 distinct CDR3 sequences, around an eighth seen once, with approximately 8.2% in the top ten. Specimen: memory (CD45RO+) T cells sorted from blood. Every receptor here comes from a young woman in good health.

This clonotype was detected only a few times. The rearrangement uses TRBV6-5 and TRBJ1-5, with D hard to call. The CDR3 consists of 14 residues. Per the germline V gene, CDR1 is MNHEY and CDR2 is SVGAGI. V was shortened by 4 bases and J by 0 bases, with 7 bases between the two germline ends. In DNA, the CDR3 is TGTGCCAGCAGTTCTGGGCGTAGCAATCAGCCCCAGCATTTT. This encodes CASSSGRSNQPQHF.

The chain joins TRBV7-2 to TRBJ1-1; D unclear. Germline CDR1 reads SGHTA; CDR2 reads FQGNSA. V was trimmed by 4 bases and J by 1 base, leaving 16 bases between them. The CDR3 contains 16 residues. The CDR3 sequence: CASSSWGTAGNTEAFF. The CDR3, as DNA: TGTGCCAGCAGCTCATGGGGTACCGCAGGGAACACTGAAGCTTTCTTT.

This chain joins TRBV12-3 or TRBV12-4 and TRBJ2-1; 7 bases match TRBD1. The CDR3 sequence is 12 residues long. V was pared by 6 bases and J by 6 bases, with 2 bases of the junction left unmatched. The CDR3 DNA reads TGTGCCAGCAGGGACAGGTCCAATGAGCAGTTCTTC. Translation: CASRDRSNEQFF.

This clonotype came up many times. The rearrangement links TRBV6-6 to TRBJ2-7; D gene uncertain. In germline, CDR1 is MNHNY, CDR2 SVGAGI (reference sequence). The CDR3 is 11 amino acids. Deletions cut 4 bases from V and 6 bases from J, with 7 bases between. This CDR3 reads CASSSGREQYF. The CDR3 DNA reads as TGTGCCAGCAGTTCTGGACGCGAGCAGTACTTC.

The chain employs TRBV20-1 and TRBJ1-1; TRBD1 agrees at 7 bases. CDR1 is DFQATT, CDR2 SNEGSKA, per germline (reference sequence). The CDR3 runs 14 residues. V trimming: 3 bases; J trimming: 1 base; junction bases outside the gene matches: 5. CDR3 DNA sequence: TGCAGTGCTAGGCGAACAGGGGCGAACACTGAAGCTTTCTTT. Translating it yields CSARRTGANTEAFF.

The chain employs TRBV5-1 and TRBJ2-1; D is perhaps TRBD2 (5 bases). Germline loops: CDR1 SGHRS, CDR2 YFSETQ. V lost 0 bases, J lost 0 bases, and 10 bases lay in between. The CDR3 extends over 16 amino acids. CDR3 sequence: CASSLGTSHSYNEQFF. The CDR3 region has the DNA TGCGCCAGCAGCTTGGGGACTTCCCACTCCTACAATGAGCAGTTCTTC.

This clonotype was recorded at least ten times. The rearrangement joins TRBV2 to TRBJ1-1; TRBD1 is a possible D gene (6 bases). The CDR3 totals 15 residues. The V and J ends lost 2 bases and 5 bases respectively, with 15 bases between them. From germline, CDR1 is SNHLY and CDR2 FYNNEI. The CDR3 DNA is TGTGCCAGCAGTGAAAATTTCCAGGGGCTAACTGAAGCTTTCTTT. Its protein is CASSENFQGLTEAFF.

In DNA form, the CDR3 reads TGTGCCAGCAGCTTTTCACAGGGGGTTCCGTACGAGCAGTACTTC. It yields the protein CASSFSQGVPYEQYF. The J gene is TRBJ2-7, the V gene TRBV7-6, with 8 bases that match TRBD1. Germline CDR1 is SGHVS and CDR2 is FNYEAQ. With 3 bases clipped from V and 4 bases from J, the junction kept 8 bases outside the gene matches. There are 15 residues in the CDR3.

The V call is TRBV30, the J call TRBJ2-1, with D unclear. This CDR3 has 12 amino acids. Germline V lookup: CDR1 GTSNPN, CDR2 SVGIG (reference sequence). Trimming shortened V by 2 bases and J by 10 bases, and 12 bases separated the two germline ends. The CDR3 DNA follows: TGTGCCTGGAGTTCAGGCATCTGGGAGCAGTTCTTC. Translation: CAWSSGIWEQFF. The entire variable domain, with the rest obtained from reference TRBV30 and TRBJ2-1, is as follows: SQTIHQWPATLVQPVGSPLSLECTVEGTSNPNLYWYRQAAGRGLQLLFYSVGIGQISSEVPQNLSASRPQDRQFILSSKKLLLSDSGFYLCAWSSGIWEQFFGPGTRLTVL.

This clonotype was recorded a few times. The J gene is TRBJ1-1, the V gene TRBV20-1, with a tentative D call TRBD1 (6 bases). V was shortened by 3 bases and J by 6 bases, with 17 bases between the two germline ends. CDR1 is DFQATT and CDR2 is SNEGSKA in the germline V gene (reference sequence). The CDR3 has 14 residues. The CDR3 is CSASRGARGAEAFF. Written as DNA, the CDR3 is TGCAGTGCTAGTCGGGGGGCGAGGGGTGCTGAAGCTTTCTTT.

Remarks on this clonotype: A much larger clone differs by one base, so this may be a read error. The V gene is TRBV27, the J gene TRBJ2-2; D is undetermined. Germline-derived CDR1 and CDR2 are MNHEY and SMNVEV (reference sequence). The CDR3 contains 12 residues. The ends were cut back, 3 bases at V and 3 bases at J, with 2 bases in the middle. For the CDR3, the DNA is TGTGCCAGCAGTTTCCACACCGGGGAGCTGTTTTTT. It encodes CASSFHTGELFF.